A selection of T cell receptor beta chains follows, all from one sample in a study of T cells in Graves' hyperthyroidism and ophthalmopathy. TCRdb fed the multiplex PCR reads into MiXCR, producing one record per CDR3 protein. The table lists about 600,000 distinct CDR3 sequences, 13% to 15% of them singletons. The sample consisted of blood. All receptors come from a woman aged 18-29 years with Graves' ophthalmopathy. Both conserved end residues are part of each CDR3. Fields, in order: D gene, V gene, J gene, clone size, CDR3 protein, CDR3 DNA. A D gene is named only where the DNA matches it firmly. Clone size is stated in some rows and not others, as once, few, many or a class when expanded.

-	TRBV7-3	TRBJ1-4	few	CASSTGNNEKLFF	TGTGCCAGCAGCACAGGGAATAATGAAAAACTGTTTTTT
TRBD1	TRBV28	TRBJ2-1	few	CASSPGQGTNNEQFF	TGTGCCAGCAGTCCTGGACAGGGAACGAACAATGAGCAGTTCTTC
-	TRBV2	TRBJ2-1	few	CASSLNQATTTQQFF	TGTGCCAGCAGCCTTAACCAAGCTACAACGACTCAGCAGTTCTTC
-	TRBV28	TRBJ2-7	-	CASSFRVSSYEQYF	TGTGCCAGCAGTTTTAGAGTCAGCTCCTACGAGCAGTACTTC
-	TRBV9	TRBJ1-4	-	CASSVLPLSNEKLFF	TGTGCCAGCAGCGTACTGCCCCTATCTAATGAAAAACTGTTTTTT
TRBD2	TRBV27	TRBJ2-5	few	CASGSGGEGETQYF	TGTGCCAGCGGGTCGGGAGGGGAGGGGGAGACCCAGTACTTC
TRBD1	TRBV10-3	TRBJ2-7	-	CASTPGQGAYNEQYF	TGTGCCAGCACACCGGGGCAGGGGGCTTACAACGAGCAGTACTTC
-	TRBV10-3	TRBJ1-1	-	CAISESIGLGAFF	TGTGCCATCAGTGAGTCTATAGGGTTGGGAGCTTTCTTT
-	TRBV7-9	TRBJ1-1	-	CASSLESSGIF	TGTGCCAGCAGTTTGGAGAGTTCAGGGATCTTT
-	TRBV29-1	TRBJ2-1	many	CSVEGAVLTLGNEQFF	TGCAGCGTTGAGGGCGCCGTCCTAACCTTAGGCAATGAGCAGTTCTTC